The TCR beta chain described here comes from a study of blood T cell repertoires in COVID-19. Study overall: Recovered status in Cohort 3 required two negative PCRs, clearance, or symptom resolution. In each case, the material was cDNA or gDNA derived from T cells, B-cell-depleted T cells, or PBMCs. There were acute and convalescent COVID-19 samples, and they came from the United States, Italy and Spain.

Cohort allocation depended upon clinical history that participants reported. Clones were read by immunoSEQ multiplex PCR, and TCRdb kept only the in-frame ones, dropping some. This table holds 200,000 to 250,000 clones, 70% to 90% found once. The V and J ends lost 4 bases and 8 bases, in that order; junction bases with no gene match: 14. This CDR3 spans 16 amino acids. Germline V gene lookup returns CDR1 MNHEY and CDR2 SMNVEV (reference sequence). This TCR derives from a woman between 50 and 59 years old in a cohort exposed to, infected with or recovered from COVID-19 (not recorded which). The rearrangement joins TRBV27 to TRBJ2-5, with TRBD2 identical over 9 bases. The material sequenced was PBMCs or T cells enriched from blood (not recorded which). Here the CDR3 reads CASSSTGELAGYTQYF. DNA for the CDR3: TGTGCCAGCAGTTCCACCGGGGAACTAGCGGGCTATACCCAGTACTTC.